The sequence of this TCR beta chain was determined in a study of T cell changes during pregnancy in multiple sclerosis. The CDR3 has 14 residues. Trimming removed 6 bases from V and 3 bases from J; junction bases left unmatched: 6. Per the germline V gene, CDR1 is LGHNA and CDR2 is YSLEER. Using immunoSEQ multiplex PCR, the repertoire was profiled, and TCRdb retains in-frame clones only, with some absent. The sample contains approximately 100,000 clones, around 92% of which appear only once. The chain carries TRBV4-3 and TRBJ1-1, with 8 bases lining up with TRBD1. The material sequenced was peripheral blood, taken before pregnancy. The source is a female donor with multiple sclerosis, enrolled in a pregnancy study. CDR3 DNA: TGCGCCAGCAGTTGGACAGGGAAGGACACTGAAGCTTTCTTT. Translation: CASSWTGKDTEAFF.